This TCR beta chain was profiled in a study of early T cells in non-severe SARS-CoV-2 infection. In the study overall: Unsorted whole-blood RNA was sequenced in bulk, leaving chains unpaired.

Separate cDNA molecules each had unique molecular identifiers attached to them. MiXCR, applied by TCRdb to the 5' RACE reads, yields one record per CDR3 protein. This table holds tens of thousands of distinct CDR3 sequences, roughly an eighth found once. Germline CDR1 is SQVTM and CDR2 is ANQGSEA. Trimming removed 8 bases at V and 1 base at J, with 14 bases between. The CDR3 covers 13 residues. Study results and limitations: Clonotype matching in VDJdb favored anti-spike CD8 responses and did not capture private and CD4 specificities.

To note about this clonotype: Its antigen is undetermined.

Material: whole blood, obtained at baseline. This clonotype originated in an adult who was a healthcare worker with PCR-confirmed SARS-CoV-2 infection or an uninfected control (not recorded which). The J gene is TRBJ2-5, the V gene TRBV29-1, with D tentatively TRBD1 (6 bases). The CDR3 nucleotides read TGCAGCCTGATGACAGGAGGCCAAGAGACCCAGTACTTC. Translated, it gives CSLMTGGQETQYF.